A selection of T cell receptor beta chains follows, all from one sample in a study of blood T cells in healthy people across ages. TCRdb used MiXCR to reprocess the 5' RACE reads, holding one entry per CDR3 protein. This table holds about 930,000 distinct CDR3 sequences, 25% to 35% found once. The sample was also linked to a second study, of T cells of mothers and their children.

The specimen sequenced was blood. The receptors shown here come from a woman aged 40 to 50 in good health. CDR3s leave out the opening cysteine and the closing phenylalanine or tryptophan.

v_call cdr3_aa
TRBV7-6 ASSPGPRAHEQY
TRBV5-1 ASSLEPGSSYNSPLH
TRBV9 ASSQVSGGGQGDQETQY
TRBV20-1 SAGTVNSPLH
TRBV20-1 SARVLGGGFGEQY
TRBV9 ASSPRTSGVYEQY
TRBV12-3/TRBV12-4 ASRYRGPYGYT
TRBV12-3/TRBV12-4 ASTPYGDWEQY
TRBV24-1 ATSGGHREEETQY
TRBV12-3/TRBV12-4 ASRNGGTGSPLH
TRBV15 ATSREARLAGLKTQF